These T cell receptor beta chains were read from a single sample in a study of T cells in Graves' hyperthyroidism and ophthalmopathy. One entry per CDR3 protein results from TCRdb running MiXCR on the multiplex PCR reads. The sample has about 210,000 distinct CDR3 sequences; approximately 17% are singletons. The sequencing sample was made of blood. The source of these receptors is a man aged 50 to 59 with Graves' hyperthyroidism. The CDR3 runs from the conserved cysteine through the conserved F or W. The D gene is left open where the match is weak. A clone size is listed for some rows: how often the clone was seen (once, few, many), or a class if it is expanded.

V	D	J	size	DNA	CDR3
TRBV6-1	-	TRBJ1-2	-	TGTGCCAGCAGTCCCCGATCGGGGGATGGCTACACCTTC	CASSPRSGDGYTF
TRBV18	TRBD2	TRBJ2-1	many	TGTGCCAGCTCTGCTAGCGGGGGGAACAATGAGCAGTTCTTC	CASSASGGNNEQFF
TRBV15	TRBD1	TRBJ1-5	few	TGTGCCACCAGCAGAGAGAGGACAGGATATAGCAATCAGCCCCAGCATTTT	CATSRERTGYSNQPQHF
TRBV3-1	TRBD1	TRBJ2-5	many	TGTGCCAGCAGACCGACTCCCGGGACAGGGGTGGAGACCCAGTACTTC	CASRPTPGTGVETQYF
TRBV29-1	TRBD2	TRBJ2-3	-	TGCAGCGTTGAAGAGGCTAGCGGGACCTATACGCAGTATTTT	CSVEEASGTYTQYF
TRBV3-1	TRBD2	TRBJ2-7	many	TGTGCCAGCAGCAAAGAAGCGGGAGGGCCCTACGAGCAGTACTTC	CASSKEAGGPYEQYF
TRBV5-1	-	TRBJ2-3	many	TGCGCCAGCAGCCAGACTTCTAGCACAGATACGCAGTATTTT	CASSQTSSTDTQYF
TRBV20-1	TRBD2	TRBJ2-7	many	TGCAGTGTTTACCCGCCTAGCGGGAGCCAGTACGAGCAGTACTTC	CSVYPPSGSQYEQYF
TRBV2	-	TRBJ2-7	many	TGTGCCAGCAGTGTCGAAGCTACTTCCAACGAGCAGTACTTC	CASSVEATSNEQYF
TRBV5-5	-	TRBJ2-3	few	TGTGCCAGCAGCCGAAAAAGCACAGATACGCAGTATTTT	CASSRKSTDTQYF
TRBV3-1	-	TRBJ1-2	many	TGTGCCAGCAGCCTCGTCGCCACGGGCTACACCTTC	CASSLVATGYTF
TRBV3-1	-	TRBJ2-7	many	TGTGCCAGCAGCCAGAACTGGGAGCAGTACTTC	CASSQNWEQYF
TRBV29-1	TRBD1	TRBJ2-7	many	TGCAGCGTTGCAGGACAGGTGCCCTACGAGCAGTACTTC	CSVAGQVPYEQYF
TRBV6-2/TRBV6-3	TRBD1	TRBJ1-4	-	TGTGCCAGCAGGACAGGGGATGAAAAACTGTTTTTT	CASRTGDEKLFF
TRBV20-1	-	TRBJ1-5	-	TGCAGTGCTAGAAAATCTCTTTTGAGGGTCAGCAATCAGCCCCAGCATTTT	CSARKSLLRVSNQPQHF
TRBV2	TRBD1	TRBJ1-5	many	TGTGCCAGCACTTGGGGAACAGGGGACGCGAATCAGCCCCAGCATTTT	CASTWGTGDANQPQHF
TRBV7-8	-	TRBJ2-7	many	TGTGCCAGCAGAGGGCGAAGCTACGAGCAGTACTTC	CASRGRSYEQYF
TRBV27	TRBD1	TRBJ2-7	-	TGTGCCAGCAGTTTTTCTGGGACAGGGGACGTCTACGAGCAGTACTTC	CASSFSGTGDVYEQYF
TRBV30	TRBD1	TRBJ1-4	-	TGTGCCTGGAGTAGGTCCACAGGGGTTAAACTGTTTTTT	CAWSRSTGVKLFF
TRBV5-4	TRBD1	TRBJ2-2	few	TGTGCCACCCGACAGGGGAGTAGGAACACCGGGGAGCTGTTTTTT	CATRQGSRNTGELFF
TRBV3-1	-	TRBJ1-1	-	TGTGCCAGCAGCCACAAGCTGGCCGGGGCTGAAGCTTTCTTT	CASSHKLAGAEAFF
TRBV6-2/TRBV6-3	-	TRBJ1-5	many	TGTGCCAGCAGTTACTCGGGGGGAAATCAGCCCCAGCATTTT	CASSYSGGNQPQHF
TRBV19	TRBD1	TRBJ1-5	few	TGTGCCAGTAGTACGGACAGGCTCGGCCAGCCCCAGCATTTT	CASSTDRLGQPQHF
TRBV2	TRBD2	TRBJ2-7	many	TGTGCCAGCAGTGATGTTTTTGCGGGAGGGCGGTACGAGCAGTACTTC	CASSDVFAGGRYEQYF
TRBV18	TRBD2	TRBJ2-7	few	TGTGCCAGCTCACGACTAGCGGAGCCCCCCTACGAGCAGTACTTC	CASSRLAEPPYEQYF
TRBV28	-	TRBJ1-4	many	TGTGCCAGCATGTTAGGGTTCCGTGAAAAACTGTTTTTT	CASMLGFREKLFF
TRBV5-1	-	TRBJ2-7	few	TGCGCCAGCAGGGCCACCCCCCTGGGATCATTCTACGAGCAGTACTTC	CASRATPLGSFYEQYF
TRBV4-2	TRBD2	TRBJ2-2	-	TGTGCCAGCAGCCAAGAACGGCGGGAGGACCCCGGGGAGCTGTTTTTT	CASSQERREDPGELFF
TRBV11-1	-	TRBJ2-1	many	TGTGCCAGCAGCGATTGGGAGAATGAGCAGTTCTTC	CASSDWENEQFF
TRBV10-3	-	TRBJ2-1	many	TGTGCCATCACCCGGATGGGGGAGTTCGGTGAGCAGTTCTTC	CAITRMGEFGEQFF
TRBV28	-	TRBJ1-2	-	TGTGCCAGCAGCCCGGCTCCGGGGGCGATTTGGGGCTACACCTTC	CASSPAPGAIWGYTF
TRBV3-1	TRBD2	TRBJ2-1	many	TGTGCCAGCAGCCCCCATCCGGGACTAGCGGGAGTTGGCCCCTACAATGAGCAGTTCTTC	CASSPHPGLAGVGPYNEQFF
TRBV5-8	-	TRBJ1-2	few	TGTGCCAGCAGCTTGGATGAAGCCCTTGGCTACACCTTC	CASSLDEALGYTF
TRBV27	-	TRBJ2-5	many	TGTGCCAGCAGTTTATCTGGTTGGCAGACCCAGTACTTC	CASSLSGWQTQYF
TRBV11-3	TRBD2	TRBJ2-1	many	TGTGCCAGCAGCCGTAGCGGGAGCTCCTACAATGAGCAGTTCTTC	CASSRSGSSYNEQFF
TRBV18	-	TRBJ1-1	many	TGTGCCAGCTCACCGAGTTCGCGAAGTTACGTGAACACTGAAGCTTTCTTT	CASSPSSRSYVNTEAFF
TRBV2	TRBD1	TRBJ2-5	few	TGTGCCAGCACGAGGGGGCGCATAGAGACCCAGTACTTC	CASTRGRIETQYF
TRBV30	-	TRBJ1-1	many	TGTGCCTGGACCTCCTGGGGGGTAAACACTGAAGCTTTCTTT	CAWTSWGVNTEAFF
TRBV5-1	TRBD2	TRBJ2-1	many	TGCGCCAGCAGCCCCAGGACTAGCGGCAATGAGCAGTTCTTC	CASSPRTSGNEQFF
TRBV5-1	-	TRBJ1-1	-	TGCGCCAGCAGAGAGGGGACCGACACTGAAGCTTTCTTT	CASREGTDTEAFF
TRBV7-6	TRBD2	TRBJ2-3	many	TGTGCCAGCAGTCATGGACTAGCGGGAGTTCCAGATACGCAGTATTTT	CASSHGLAGVPDTQYF
TRBV7-6	-	TRBJ2-7	many	TGTGCCAGCAGCTCCACCCCGGGTGGGAACGAGCAGTACTTC	CASSSTPGGNEQYF
TRBV7-9	TRBD2	TRBJ2-7	many	TGTGCCAGCAGACCGCTAGCGGGAGAAAGCGACGAGCAGTACTTC	CASRPLAGESDEQYF
TRBV27	-	TRBJ2-3	many	TGTGCCAGCAGCTTTGGCGCTGGGACAGATACGCAGTATTTT	CASSFGAGTDTQYF